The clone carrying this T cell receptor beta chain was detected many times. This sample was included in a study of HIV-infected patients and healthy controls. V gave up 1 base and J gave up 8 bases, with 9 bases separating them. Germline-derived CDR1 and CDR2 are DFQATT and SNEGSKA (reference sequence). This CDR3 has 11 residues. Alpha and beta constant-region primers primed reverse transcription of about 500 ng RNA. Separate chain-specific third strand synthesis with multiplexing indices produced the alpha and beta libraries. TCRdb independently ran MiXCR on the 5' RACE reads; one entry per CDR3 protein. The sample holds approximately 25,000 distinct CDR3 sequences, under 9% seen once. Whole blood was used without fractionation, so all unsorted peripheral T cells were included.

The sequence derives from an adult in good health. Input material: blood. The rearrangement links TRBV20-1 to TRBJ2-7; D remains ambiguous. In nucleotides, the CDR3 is TGCAGTGCTAGAGGTGAAGGCCAGCAGTACTTC. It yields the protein CSARGEGQQYF.